This TCR beta chain was profiled in a study of T cells in Graves' hyperthyroidism and ophthalmopathy. From RNA transcripts, TCR beta CDR3 regions were amplified. An initial round of RT-PCR targeting the TCR CDR3 relied on the HTBI primer set. TCRdb re-called the multiplex PCR reads through MiXCR, storing one row per CDR3 protein. The sample contains hundreds of thousands of distinct CDR3 sequences, about 15% of which appear only once. Each 10 ml fresh peripheral blood draw supplied the PBMCs. This clonotype was picked up many times. The V and J ends lost 6 bases and 6 bases respectively, with 14 bases between them. The CDR3 totals 13 residues. The germline gives CDR1 LNHNV, CDR2 YYDKDF (reference sequence).

The sequenced sample consisted of blood. The sequence derives from a woman aged 40 to 49 with Graves' ophthalmopathy. The genes are TRBV15 and TRBJ2-5, with D maybe TRBD2 (6 bases). CDR3 coding DNA: TGTGCCACCAGATATAGCGGTGAGAAGACCCAGTACTTC. Protein sequence: CATRYSGEKTQYF.